The next 30 T cell receptor beta chains were all read from a single sample in a study of lymphopenia after photon versus proton radiotherapy. Measured with immunoSEQ multiplex PCR; TCRdb has only the in-frame clones, and not every one. The sample comprises fewer than 45,000 clones, just over 85% of which are singletons, and approximately 10% rests with the top ten. The source was peripheral blood, collected from a patient treated with proton-based radiotherapy. These receptors were obtained from a woman aged 70-85 years with pancreatic cancer. Some clones in this sample may be carry-over from other donors' samples.

The chain joins TRBV29-1 to TRBJ1-4; D ambiguous. Germline V gene data show CDR1 as SQVTM and CDR2 as ANQGSEA. The CDR3 loop spans 12 amino acids. The germline V and J ends were trimmed by 4 bases and 0 bases, with 3 bases remaining between them. The CDR3 DNA sequence: TGCAGCGTTGGAGCAACTAATGAAAAACTGTTTTTT. It specifies CSVGATNEKLFF.

The V call is TRBV28, the J call TRBJ2-7, with a tentative D call TRBD1 (6 bases). This CDR3 is 15 amino acids long. The V gene lost 9 bases and the J gene lost 3 bases, with 21 bases spanning the gap. In germline, CDR1 is MDHEN, CDR2 SYDVKM. The CDR3 DNA sequence: TGTGCCAGTCAGCTAGGACAGAGCCCATACTACGAGCAGTACTTC. Its translation is CASQLGQSPYYEQYF. The variable domain in full, with the rest retrieved from reference TRBV28 and TRBJ2-7, is DVKVTQSSRYLVKRTGEKVFLECVQDMDHENMFWYRQDPGLGLRLIYFSYDVKMKEKGDIPEGYSVSREKKERFSLILESASTNQTSMYLCASQLGQSPYYEQYFGPGTRLTVT.

The V and J genes are TRBV5-4 and TRBJ1-2; D gene unclear. From germline, CDR1 is SGHNT and CDR2 YYREEE (reference sequence). The CDR3 is made up of 13 amino acids. V was clipped by 1 base and J by 1 base, with 5 bases between them. CDR3 sequence reads: CASSLPNNYGYTF. The CDR3 bases are TGTGCCAGCAGCTTGCCCAATAACTATGGCTACACCTTC.

This clone was detected a few times. The same CDR3 also results from other DNA sequences found in this sample. This chain uses TRBV10-1 with TRBJ1-1; no clear D gene. The CDR3 sequence is 13 residues long. Germline V gives CDR1 WNHNN, CDR2 SYGVQD (reference sequence). V was shortened by 6 bases and J by 1 base, with 9 bases between the two germline ends. DNA for the CDR3: TGCGCCAGCAGGCGAACAGCGAACACTGAAGCTTTCTTT. Translated, it gives CASRRTANTEAFF.

V usage is TRBV5-4 and J usage is TRBJ2-3; the D is unclear. The CDR3 sequence is 13 residues long. V was pared by 0 bases and J by 5 bases, with 7 bases between. Germline V CDR1 and CDR2: SGHNT, YYREEE (reference sequence). CDR3 sequence (DNA): TGTGCCAGCAGCTTGGTTGCTCAAGATACGCAGTATTTT. Its protein is CASSLVAQDTQYF.

V and J are TRBV29-1 and TRBJ1-3; the D is unclear. V dropped 5 bases and J dropped 3 bases, with 11 bases sitting between them. The CDR3 has 13 amino acids. In germline, CDR1 is SQVTM, CDR2 ANQGSEA. The CDR3 sequence is CSVRLGSGNTIYF. Written as DNA, the CDR3 is TGCAGCGTTCGGCTTGGGAGTGGAAACACCATATATTTT.

This clone came up a few times. This sequence joins TRBV6-6 and TRBJ2-1; the D gene is possibly TRBD1 (6 bases). The CDR3 loop spans 11 amino acids. Trimming left V 4 bases short and J 10 bases short, with 8 bases between. The V gene's germline CDR1 is MNHNY and CDR2 SVGAGI (reference sequence). The CDR3 loop reads CASSFGQEQFF. In DNA, the CDR3 is TGTGCCAGCAGTTTCGGACAGGAGCAGTTCTTC.

J is TRBJ2-5 and V is TRBV11-3, with D possibly being TRBD1 (7 bases). Germline-derived CDR1 and CDR2 are SGHNT and YENEEA. V gave up 5 bases and J gave up 1 base, with 14 bases separating them. The length of the CDR3 is 15 residues. CDR3 bases: TGTGCCAGCAGCCTTAGACAGGGAGGCCAAGAGACCCAGTACTTC. Amino acids: CASSLRQGGQETQYF. The full variable domain, rest sourced from reference TRBV11-3 and TRBJ2-5, is EAGVVQSPRYKIIEKKQPVAFWCNPISGHNTLYWYLQNLGQGPELLIRYENEEAVDDSQLPKDRFSAERLKGVDSTLKIQPAELGDSAVYLCASSLRQGGQETQYFGPGTRLLVL.

This clone was detected a few times. V is TRBV29-1 and J is TRBJ1-1; 7 positions agree with TRBD1. Germline CDR1 and CDR2: SQVTM and ANQGSEA. The V segment lost 6 bases and the J segment 6 bases; nucleotides outside the gene matches: 7. The CDR3 consists of 12 residues. The CDR3 sequence is CSVTGDGAEAFF. In DNA form, the CDR3 reads TGCAGCGTCACAGGGGATGGCGCTGAAGCTTTCTTT.

The chain couples TRBV7-9 to TRBJ2-3; 10 bases match TRBD2. Germline trimming cut 3 bases from V and 5 bases from J; bases unmatched to any gene: 8. This CDR3 contains 16 residues. The germline gives CDR1 SEHNR, CDR2 FQNEAQ (reference sequence). Here the CDR3 reads CASSFPFRLAGDTQYF. CDR3 nucleotide sequence: TGTGCCAGCAGCTTCCCGTTTCGACTAGCGGGAGATACGCAGTATTTT.

This clone was recorded once. The chain carries TRBV10-3 and TRBJ2-1, with 11 bases matching TRBD2. The trim removed 2 bases at V and 3 bases at J, leaving 3 bases unmatched. CDR3 length: 16 amino acids. Germline V gene lookup returns CDR1 ENHRY and CDR2 SYGVKD. The CDR3 reads CAISEALAGVYNEQFF. The CDR3 coding sequence is TGTGCCATCAGTGAGGCACTAGCGGGAGTCTACAATGAGCAGTTCTTC.

CDR3 residues: CASSEVQGNSPLHF. CDR3 coding DNA: TGTGCCAGCAGTGAAGTTCAGGGAAATTCACCCCTCCACTTT. The rearrangement links TRBV6-1 to TRBJ1-6; the D gene is possibly TRBD1 (5 bases). V was trimmed by 1 base and J by 7 bases, leaving 8 bases between them. Germline CDR1 is MNHNS and CDR2 is SASEGT. The CDR3 contains 14 residues.

This clone has only one observation. V gene TRBV25-1 combines with J gene TRBJ1-4, with TRBD1 identical over 8 bases. Germline V gene lookup returns CDR1 MGHDK and CDR2 SYGVNS. The junction had 5 bases not matched to a gene; V was cut back by 6 bases and J by 5 bases. The CDR3 contains 14 residues. The CDR3 reads CASRTGGSNEKLFF. The CDR3 coding sequence is TGTGCCAGCAGAACAGGGGGATCGAATGAAAAACTGTTTTTT.

The CDR3 DNA reads as TGTGCCAGCAGTTTAAGGGACAGGGTGGGATTAATCTATGGCTACACCTTC. It yields the protein CASSLRDRVGLIYGYTF. The rearrangement links TRBV28 to TRBJ1-2; 9 positions agree with TRBD1. In germline, CDR1 is MDHEN, CDR2 SYDVKM. This CDR3 spans 17 amino acids. V lost 2 bases, J lost 4 bases, and 11 bases stayed unmatched.

The table lists this clone with a count of one. This chain connects TRBV6-6 to TRBJ2-6, with D hard to call. Deletions cut 8 bases from V and 4 bases from J, with 9 bases between. The CDR3 runs 13 residues. From germline, CDR1 is MNHNY and CDR2 SVGAGI (reference sequence). The CDR3: CASGDGGANVLTF. CDR3 nucleotide sequence: TGTGCCAGCGGGGATGGCGGGGCCAACGTCCTGACTTTC.

The genes are TRBV16 and TRBJ1-1, with D unclear. This CDR3 region has 13 residues. V shed 0 bases and J shed 10 bases, with 12 bases lying between them. Germline V gene sequence: CDR1 KGHSY, CDR2 FQNENV. The CDR3, as DNA: TGTGCCAGCAGCCAATCGGCACACACGGGAGCTTTCTTT. This gives the protein CASSQSAHTGAFF.

The rearrangement joins TRBV19 to TRBJ2-1; D is unresolved. Germline V gives CDR1 LNHDA, CDR2 SQIVND (reference sequence). This CDR3 has 14 residues. Trimming removed 3 bases from V and 10 bases from J, with 16 bases in between. CDR3 region: CASSMDGSLGEQFF. CDR3 in DNA: TGTGCCAGTAGTATGGACGGCTCCCTGGGGGAGCAGTTCTTC.

This clone was counted a few times. This chain's CDR3 is CASSEGTGVWEQYF. For the CDR3, the DNA is TGTGCCAGCAGCGAAGGGACTGGTGTTTGGGAGCAGTACTTC. The chain uses TRBV5-6 and TRBJ2-7, with D possibly matching TRBD2 (6 bases). Germline loops: CDR1 SGHDT, CDR2 YYEEEE. V lost 4 bases and J lost 7, with 18 bases in between. The CDR3 extends over 14 amino acids.

This rearrangement joins TRBV27 to TRBJ2-5; D might be TRBD1 or TRBD2, each matching 6 bases. Germline lookup yields CDR1 MNHEY and CDR2 SMNVEV (reference sequence). The CDR3 covers 13 residues. The V gene lost 3 bases and the J gene lost 4 bases, with 9 bases spanning the gap. The CDR3 coding sequence is TGTGCCAGCAGTTTTGGAGGGGGAGAGACCCAGTACTTC. It yields the protein CASSFGGGETQYF.

The chain is built from TRBV30 and TRBJ2-3, with D possibly matching TRBD2 (6 bases). Between the trimmed V and J ends, which lost 1 base and 2 bases, there was a span of 10 bases. The CDR3 totals 14 residues. Germline-derived CDR1 and CDR2 are GTSNPN and SVGIG (reference sequence). The CDR3 coding sequence is TGTGCCTGGAGTGGGGGACTTTTCACAGATACGCAGTATTTT. Amino acid sequence: CAWSGGLFTDTQYF.

J is TRBJ1-5 and V is TRBV7-9; no definite D call. The CDR3 runs 13 residues. V lost 5 bases and J 5 bases, leaving 10 bases between the germline ends. The germline CDR1 and CDR2 sequences are SEHNR and FQNEAQ (reference sequence). CDR3 sequence reads: CASSRLRDQPQHF. CDR3 in DNA: TGTGCCAGCAGCCGACTGAGGGATCAGCCCCAGCATTTT. Full variable domain (missing parts from reference TRBV7-9 and TRBJ1-5): DTGVSQNPRHKITKRGQNVTFRCDPISEHNRLYWYRQTLGQGPEFLTYFQNEAQLEKSRLLSDRFSAERPKGSFSTLEIQRTEQGDSAMYLCASSRLRDQPQHFGDGTRLSIL.

Sample share makes this clone medium-sized. This chain joins TRBV28 and TRBJ1-2; maybe TRBD1 (5 bases). The CDR3 loop spans 14 amino acids. Germline values: CDR1 MDHEN, CDR2 SYDVKM. V was pared by 2 bases and J by 6 bases, with 13 bases between. The DNA of the CDR3 is TGTGCCAGCAGTTTAGTTGGGGCAAATAATGGCTACACCTTC. It codes for CASSLVGANNGYTF.

In its sample, this clone was seen a few times. The chain carries TRBV25-1 and TRBJ2-7, with no clear D. Germline V gene data show CDR1 as MGHDK and CDR2 as SYGVNS. V shed 5 bases and J shed 3 bases, with 5 bases lying between them. The CDR3 length is 11 residues. The CDR3 DNA follows: TGTGCCAGCAGTACGATCTACGAGCAGTACTTC. Its translation is CASSTIYEQYF.

CDR3 sequence (DNA): TGTGCCAGCAGCTTCTCCTTAGCGGGTTCCTACAATGAGCAGTTCTTC. Translation gives CASSFSLAGSYNEQFF. The chain links TRBV11-2 to TRBJ2-1; 7 bases match TRBD2. The V gene's germline CDR1 is SGHAT and CDR2 FQNNGV. The junction had 6 bases not matched to a gene; V was cut back by 3 bases and J by 1 base. This CDR3 region has 16 residues.

This chain links TRBV6-6 with TRBJ2-7, with 10 bases lining up with TRBD2. J gave up 3 bases and V 4 bases, and 6 bases lay outside the gene matches. CDR1 is MNHNY, CDR2 SVGAGI, per germline (reference sequence). This CDR3 has 15 amino acids. The CDR3 nucleotides are TGTGCCAGCAGTTTACTAGCGGGAAAGGGCTACGAGCAGTACTTC. Its translation: CASSLLAGKGYEQYF.

This chain joins TRBV18 and TRBJ2-5; maybe TRBD1 (5 bases). This CDR3 spans 14 amino acids. The germline V gene encodes CDR1 KGHSH and CDR2 LQKENI. Trimming stripped 3 bases from V and 4 bases from J, with 12 bases between. The CDR3 is CASSPPTGRETQYF. The CDR3 DNA is TGTGCCAGCTCACCCCCCACAGGTCGAGAGACCCAGTACTTC.

The CDR3 loop reads CASSPGSHGQETQYF. The DNA of the CDR3 is TGTGCCAGCAGCCCCGGGTCACACGGGCAAGAGACCCAGTACTTC. The chain links TRBV11-3 to TRBJ2-5; D remains unclear. The CDR3 extends over 15 amino acids. The germline V gene encodes CDR1 SGHNT and CDR2 YENEEA. V lost 5 bases to trimming and J lost 2 bases, with 15 bases between them.

The chain has TRBV30 and TRBJ2-3; D uncertain. The V gene lost 6 bases and the J gene lost 0 bases, with 16 bases spanning the gap. The CDR3 runs to 15 residues. Germline CDR1 and CDR2: GTSNPN and SVGIG (reference sequence). The CDR3 spells CACSTRSASTDTQYF. As DNA, the CDR3 is TGTGCCTGTTCTACCCGAAGTGCTAGCACAGATACGCAGTATTTT. The variable domain in full, with the rest retrieved from reference TRBV30 and TRBJ2-3, is SQTIHQWPATLVQPVGSPLSLECTVEGTSNPNLYWYRQAAGRGLQLLFYSVGIGQISSEVPQNLSASRPQDRQFILSSKKLLLSDSGFYLCACSTRSASTDTQYFGPGTRLTVL.

V is TRBV2 and J is TRBJ2-7; 9 nucleotides match TRBD1. This CDR3 has 15 residues. Germline V gene data show CDR1 as SNHLY and CDR2 as FYNNEI. Trimming took 7 bases from V and 6 from J; bases not matched to a gene: 13. In DNA, the CDR3 is TGTGCCAGCACCACAACGGGACAGGGTATGGGCGAGCAGTACTTC. Translating it yields CASTTTGQGMGEQYF.

This chain joins TRBV18 and TRBJ2-1; TRBD2 matches 10 bases. The J segment lost 7 bases and the V segment lost 6 bases, leaving 12 bases of the junction unmatched. CDR3 size: 16 residues. Germline CDR1 KGHSH, CDR2 LQKENI. The CDR3 bases are TGTGCCAGCTCGACGCAGAGGAAGCGGGAGGGGAATGAGCAGTTCTTC. This gives the protein CASSTQRKREGNEQFF.